The entry that follows covers one TCR beta chain sequence. V trimming: 1 base; J trimming: 8 bases; junction bases outside the gene matches: 1. Germline lookup yields CDR1 SGHTA and CDR2 FQGNSA. The CDR3 runs 13 residues. Molecular barcoding with unique molecular identifiers was used for the TCRbeta library. TCRdb redid the calling of the PCR reads with MiXCR, one entry per CDR3 protein. Altogether some 520,000 distinct CDR3 sequences are present, approximately 30% being singletons, with the ten largest covering approximately 2.3%. The data were taken from a study of T-cell reconstitution after alpha-beta-depleted transplantation in children.

This rearrangement joins TRBV7-2 to TRBJ1-5; 8 bases line up with TRBD1. This material consisted of PBMCs from the stem cell graft donor, taken from the stem cell graft. This TCR came from a human donor who donated a stem cell graft to a child with aplastic anemia. DNA for the CDR3: TGTGCCAGCAGCTTAGACAGGGGGAAGCCCCAGCATTTT. It is translated as CASSLDRGKPQHF.